This T cell receptor beta chain was observed in a study of identical twins (dated by TCRdb to about 2016). Concerning the study at large: To test whether fetal clonotypes persist, the study used deep sequencing on TCR alpha and beta repertoires from monozygotic twins, unrelated adults of various ages, and cord blood. To rule out contamination, replicate twin experiments were performed at different times with different library preparation protocols.

The germline ends are 10 bases apart after V is trimmed by 2 bases and J by 2 bases. CDR1 and CDR2, looked up from the germline V gene, are SGHRS and YFSETQ. From its cysteine to its phenylalanine, the CDR3 spans 14 amino acids. Kept here is only the CDR3 DNA, which spans 42 bases and is read in frame from base 1. Every donor in the study was a healthy Caucasian. The twin cohort comprised three pairs of female monozygotic twins, all aged about 18 to 29 years. CD4+ and CD8+ T cell populations were isolated with positive isolation kits from Invitrogen. Summary of the overall study and its limitations: Zero-insertion analyses could be partly confounded by invariant T cells such as MAIT and iNKT, though diverse VJ usage argued against such confounding for most clonotypes. Abundant cord blood beta clonotypes carried fewer insertions; young adult naive repertoires showed a weaker similar trend, while memory repertoires showed none. The excess sharing between twins in beta out-of-frame sequences was weaker because fewer shared sequences reduced the signal-to-noise ratio. Because the same donors could not be followed over many years, the conclusions depended on cross-sectional statistical analysis. Compared with coincidental sharing between unrelated individuals, out-of-frame TCR alpha sequences shared between twins showed an excess of sequences with low generation probability. In monozygotic twins, recombination models systematically underestimated out-of-frame TCR alpha sharing, but the models matched the sharing seen between unrelated individuals.

The method behind the library was 5' RACE. Sequencing used an Illumina HiSeq 2000. A universal primer binding site was introduced by template switching, and a unique molecular identifier was present in the final cDNA, enabling accurate counting of TCR cDNA molecules. Specific primers in the conserved constant-segment region were used to synthesize first-strand cDNA for TCR alpha and beta chains. To control for contamination, every cDNA library carried two barcodes: a SMART-Mk sample barcode plus Illumina barcodes. TruSeq adapter sequences, together with Illumina sample barcodes, were added in two successive PCR steps. Sequencing of the TCR alpha and beta cDNA libraries was done on the Illumina HiSeq platform using custom primers. Regarding the original processing steps: MiGEC was used to process raw reads and extract unique molecular identifiers, and MiXCR was used to find CDR3 positions. For each individual, recombination models were inferred using an EM algorithm with the repgenHMM and IGoR tools. Shared clonotypes were analyzed with the tcR package in R, and sharing was normalized by the product of cloneset sizes. To study raw recombination free of thymic and clonal selection effects, out-of-frame nonproductive sequences were analyzed. TCRdb reworked the public reads: Q25 trimming with fastp, MiXCR clone assembly, productive beta chains retained. A single entry per CDR3 protein holds the most common genes and DNA from its merged rows. The V and J calls reflect TCRdb's pipeline rather than the authors' work. The sample records around 450,000 distinct CDR3 sequences, 11% to 15% of which are singletons. Of the sample, over 0.5% falls within the top ten clones.

This clonotype was found a few times. No antigen is known for it. Base qualities are missing; no much larger clone stands one base away. This sample was also put to use in a study of yellow fever vaccine responses in identical twins. The second study, in turn, reports: The T cell response to vaccination in identical twins was reported by the authors to appear partly convergent and partly personalized. In the study, vaccine-responding T cell clones were precisely tracked in identical twins.

Sequenced sample: CD4+ T cells sorted from blood. The chain is encoded by TRBV5-1 joined to TRBJ2-5; the D gene cannot be resolved reliably. This TCR was recovered from a woman aged 18-29 years in good health. The CDR3 has the sequence CASSFAGLQETQYF. The nucleotide sequence is TGCGCCAGCAGCTTCGCCGGATTACAAGAGACCCAGTACTTC. Outside the CDR3, residues come from the reference TRBV5-1 and TRBJ2-5 proteins, so the full variable domain is: KAGVTQTPRYLIKTRGQQVTLSCSPISGHRSVSWYQQTPGQGLQFLFEYFSETQRNKGNFPGRFSGRQFSNSRSEMNVSTLELGDSALYLCASSFAGLQETQYFGPGTRLLVL.